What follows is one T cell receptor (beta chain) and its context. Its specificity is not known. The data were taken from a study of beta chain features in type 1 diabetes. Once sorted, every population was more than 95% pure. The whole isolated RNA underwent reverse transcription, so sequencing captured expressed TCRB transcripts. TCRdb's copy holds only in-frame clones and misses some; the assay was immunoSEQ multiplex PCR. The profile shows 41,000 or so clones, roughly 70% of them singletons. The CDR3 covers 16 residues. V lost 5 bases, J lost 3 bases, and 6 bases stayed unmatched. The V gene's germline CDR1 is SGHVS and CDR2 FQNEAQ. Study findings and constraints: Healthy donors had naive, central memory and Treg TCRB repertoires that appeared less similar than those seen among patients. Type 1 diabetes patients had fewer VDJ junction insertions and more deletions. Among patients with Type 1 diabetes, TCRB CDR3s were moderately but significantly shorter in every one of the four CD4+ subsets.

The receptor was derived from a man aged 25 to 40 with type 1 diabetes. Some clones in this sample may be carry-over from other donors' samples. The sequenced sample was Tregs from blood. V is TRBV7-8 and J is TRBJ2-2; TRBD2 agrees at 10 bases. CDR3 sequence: CASSPLSGRYTGELFF. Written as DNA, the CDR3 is TGTGCCAGCAGCCCCCTTAGCGGGAGGTACACCGGGGAGCTGTTTTTT. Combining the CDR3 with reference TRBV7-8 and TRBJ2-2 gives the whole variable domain GAGVSQSPRYKVAKRGQDVALRCDPISGHVSLFWYQQALGQGPEFLTYFQNEAQLDKSGLPSDRFFAERPEGSVSTLKIQRTQQEDSAVYLCASSPLSGRYTGELFFGEGSRLTVL.